This T cell receptor beta chain stems from a study of T cell responses to AZD1222 COVID-19 vaccine. Measured with immunoSEQ multiplex PCR; TCRdb has only the in-frame clones, and not every one. The data contain some 150,000 clones, 85% of them singletons. The CDR3 runs to 19 residues. From germline, CDR1 is SGHDN and CDR2 FVKESK. The V gene end was trimmed by 4 bases and the J gene end by 7 bases; junction bases not matched to a gene: 17. This clone turned up a few times. V is TRBV14 and J is TRBJ2-1; TRBD2 matches 12 bases. The sample was peripheral blood, taken 28 days after the second dose of the MenACWY control vaccine. This clonotype was sampled from an adult who received the MenACWY meningococcal vaccine as a control. CDR3 loop: CASSPPRIRTSGAWNEQFF. The CDR3 DNA reads TGTGCCAGCAGCCCGCCCCGCATTAGGACTAGCGGGGCGTGGAATGAGCAGTTCTTC. Drawing the rest from reference TRBV14 and TRBJ2-1, the complete variable domain is EAGVTQFPSHSVIEKGQTVTLRCDPISGHDNLYWYRRVMGKEIKFLLHFVKESKQDESGMPNNRFLAERTGGTYSTLKVQPAELEDSGVYFCASSPPRIRTSGAWNEQFFGPGTRLTVL.